This T cell receptor (beta chain) is drawn from a study of cytomegalovirus exposure and HLA in healthy donors. Overall study context: Caucasian-associated ancestry cluster membership applied to just over 80% of about 370 genotyped donors. General observations from the study: Based on reports, TCR beta sequences accurately predicted HLA-A and HLA-B alleles for most subjects. A later analysis showed TCR association rates differing by HLA locus, peaking at DRB1 and lowest at HLA-C. The classifier reportedly diagnosed cytomegalovirus status with high specificity and sensitivity.

Points on this clone: Its antigen is not known.

The PCR had 60 Vbeta and 13 Jbeta primers. Using immunoSEQ multiplex PCR, the repertoire was profiled, and TCRdb retains in-frame clones only, with some absent. The table has about 160,000 clones, 70% to 80% seen once; the top ten hold 1.3%. There are 17 residues in the CDR3. The V segment lost 3 bases and the J segment 4 bases; nucleotides outside the gene matches: 12. CDR1 is MNHEY, CDR2 SMNVEV, per germline (reference sequence). Sequenced input: PBMCs. The receptor comes from a man aged 25-45 years in good health and CMV-seronegative. The rearrangement joins TRBV27 to TRBJ2-3, with 8 bases identical to TRBD2. The CDR3 loop reads CASSLASAGERSDTQYF. CDR3 sequence (DNA): TGTGCCAGCAGTTTGGCGTCAGCGGGGGAGAGATCAGATACGCAGTATTTT.